Each of the 23 T cell receptor beta chains below was sequenced from the same sample in a study of CD8 T cells in Susac syndrome. Reverse transcription of roughly 0.5 to 1 ug RNA was carried out with random hexamers. TCRdb processed the immunoSEQ multiplex PCR reads anew with MiXCR; each CDR3 protein has one entry. This sample yields about 180,000 distinct CDR3 sequences, of which approximately 94% are seen a single time; 0.12% belongs to the top ten. The sequenced material came from CD4+ T cells from PBMCs. These receptors all come from a human donor with Susac syndrome.

The CDR3 coding sequence is TGCGCCAGCAGCTTGAATGATAGTCCGCGCTATGGCTACACCTTC. It codes for CASSLNDSPRYGYTF. This chain connects TRBV5-1 to TRBJ1-2; D is uncertain. The length of the CDR3 is 15 residues. Trimming pared 1 base from V and 4 bases from J, leaving 14 bases between. Per germline, CDR1 SGHRS and CDR2 YFSETQ. Variable domain in full (rest from reference TRBV5-1 and TRBJ1-2): KAGVTQTPRYLIKTRGQQVTLSCSPISGHRSVSWYQQTPGQGLQFLFEYFSETQRNKGNFPGRFSGRQFSNSRSEMNVSTLELGDSALYLCASSLNDSPRYGYTFGSGTRLTVV.

The V and J genes are TRBV18 and TRBJ1-2; D unresolved. With 5 bases removed from V and 4 bases from J, the gap between germline ends came to 11 bases. The CDR3 runs to 13 residues. The V gene's germline CDR1 is KGHSH and CDR2 LQKENI. CDR3 protein: CASSTSASYGYTF. The CDR3 DNA is TGTGCCAGCTCAACTTCCGCGAGCTATGGCTACACCTTC.

A few counts support this clonotype. CDR3 DNA: TGTGCCAGCAGTTACGGCCGGCAGCCCTACGAGCAGTACTTC. This sequence encodes CASSYGRQPYEQYF. The chain carries TRBV6-2 or TRBV6-3 and TRBJ2-7, with D hard to call. The CDR3 totals 14 residues. Germline CDR1 and CDR2: MNHEY and SVGEGT. The ends were cut back, 2 bases at V and 2 bases at J, with 10 bases in the middle.

This rearrangement joins TRBV20-1 to TRBJ2-7; TRBD1 matches at 7 bases. The V and J ends lost 6 bases and 4 bases, in that order; junction bases with no gene match: 12. The CDR3 is 14 amino acids. From germline, CDR1 is DFQATT and CDR2 SNEGSKA (reference sequence). CDR3 sequence (DNA): TGCAGTGCACTTGACAGGACAGGTCATTACGAGCAGTACTTC. This sequence encodes CSALDRTGHYEQYF.

V and J are TRBV12-3 or TRBV12-4 and TRBJ1-5, with D tentatively TRBD1 (6 bases). CDR3 size: 14 residues. V was clipped by 7 bases and J by 4 bases, with 14 bases between them. The CDR3 DNA sequence: TGTGCCAGCAAGCAGGGGAAGGGTAATCAGCCCCAGCATTTT. Amino acid sequence: CASKQGKGNQPQHF.

This chain joins TRBV3-1 and TRBJ2-3; TRBD2 matches at 14 bases. The germline CDR1 and CDR2 sequences are LGHDT and YNNKEL (reference sequence). There are 21 residues in the CDR3. Trimming removed 2 bases from V and 0 bases from J; junction bases left unmatched: 13. CDR3 nucleotide sequence: TGTGCCAGCAGCCAAAGTAATACCGGGACTAGCGGGAGAGCTAGCACAGATACGCAGTATTTT. This translates into CASSQSNTGTSGRASTDTQYF.

V usage is TRBV29-1 and J usage is TRBJ1-2, with a tentative D call TRBD1 (5 bases). Between the trimmed V and J ends, which lost 7 bases and 3 bases, there was a span of 15 bases. CDR3 length: 13 residues. Looked up from germline, CDR1 is SQVTM and CDR2 is ANQGSEA. The CDR3 DNA is TGCAGCGCATCCCAGGGTTTGGACTATGGCTACACCTTC. It is translated as CSASQGLDYGYTF.

This chain joins TRBV20-1 and TRBJ2-1, with D uncertain. Germline CDR1 is DFQATT and CDR2 is SNEGSKA (reference sequence). Trimming left V 5 bases short and J 2 bases short, with 16 bases between. The CDR3 has 15 residues. The CDR3 bases are TGCAGTGCTGGGCCCCCTCGAAACACCTACAATGAGCAGTTCTTC. This codes for CSAGPPRNTYNEQFF.

J is TRBJ2-5 and V is TRBV11-2; 7 bases map to TRBD2. Germline CDR1 reads SGHAT; CDR2 reads FQNNGV. This CDR3 has 14 residues. V lost 7 bases to trimming and J lost 7 bases; unmatched junction nucleotides: 12. CDR3 sequence (DNA): TGTGCCAGCACCCCCTTTGCGGGGGTGGGGACCCAGTACTTC. Translating gives CASTPFAGVGTQYF.

The genes are TRBV7-6 and TRBJ2-5, with TRBD2 matching over 8 bases. The CDR3 contains 15 residues. The V gene's germline CDR1 is SGHVS and CDR2 FNYEAQ. V dropped 0 bases and J dropped 4; count of bases not matched to a gene: 4. CDR3 residues: CASSLAYSGGETQYF. As DNA, the CDR3 is TGTGCCAGCAGCTTAGCCTACAGCGGGGGAGAGACCCAGTACTTC. The entire variable domain, with the rest obtained from reference TRBV7-6 and TRBJ2-5, is as follows: GAGVSQSPRYKVTKRGQDVALRCDPISGHVSLYWYRQALGQGPEFLTYFNYEAQQDKSGLPNDRFSAERPEGSISTLTIQRTEQRDSAMYRCASSLAYSGGETQYFGPGTRLLVL.

V and J are TRBV15 and TRBJ1-5; D perhaps matches TRBD1 (6 bases). Germline V gene lookup returns CDR1 LNHNV and CDR2 YYDKDF (reference sequence). Trimming cost V 7 bases and J 4 bases, with 17 bases left between them. CDR3 length: 15 amino acids. The CDR3 region is CATKRTGQANQPQHF. The CDR3 DNA is TGTGCCACCAAAAGAACGGGACAAGCTAATCAGCCCCAGCATTTT.

V gene TRBV6-2 or TRBV6-3 combines with J gene TRBJ1-4; no clear D. The germline gives CDR1 MNHEY, CDR2 SVGEGT. CDR3 size: 12 residues. The V and J ends lost 5 bases and 11 bases respectively, with 12 bases between them. The CDR3 coding sequence is TGTGCCAGCAGTCGAGGAGGACGGAAACTGTTTTTT. Translation gives CASSRGGRKLFF.

The CDR3 loop reads CASSLGGGGWNQPQHF. The DNA for the CDR3 is TGTGCCAGCAGCTTAGGGGGCGGGGGATGGAATCAGCCCCAGCATTTT. This chain links TRBV7-2 with TRBJ1-5; a weak D match, TRBD1 (5 bases). CDR1 is SGHTA and CDR2 is FQGNSA in the germline V gene. The CDR3 contains 16 residues. Trimming took off 1 base at V and 4 bases at J, with 14 bases between the two ends.

The V gene is TRBV27, the J gene TRBJ2-1; TRBD1 matches 9 bases. The trim removed 2 bases at V and 4 bases at J, leaving 3 bases unmatched. This CDR3 is built from 15 residues. The germline CDR1 and CDR2 sequences are MNHEY and SMNVEV (reference sequence). CDR3 region: CASSLGDRVYNEQFF. The CDR3 DNA reads as TGTGCCAGCAGTTTAGGGGACAGGGTTTACAATGAGCAGTTCTTC.

For the CDR3, the DNA is TGCGCCAGCAACTCACAGGGACGTACAGATACGCAGTATTTT. Translated: CASNSQGRTDTQYF. The V call is TRBV5-1, the J call TRBJ2-3, with D possibly TRBD1 on 6 matching bases. Germline V CDR1 and CDR2: SGHRS, YFSETQ. The CDR3 runs to 14 residues. V gave up 6 bases and J gave up 3 bases, with 14 bases separating them. The complete variable domain, with remaining parts taken from reference TRBV5-1 and TRBJ2-3, reads KAGVTQTPRYLIKTRGQQVTLSCSPISGHRSVSWYQQTPGQGLQFLFEYFSETQRNKGNFPGRFSGRQFSNSRSEMNVSTLELGDSALYLCASNSQGRTDTQYFGPGTRLTVL.

J is TRBJ2-3 and V is TRBV29-1; D call uncertain. V was clipped by 6 bases and J by 3 bases, with 22 bases between them. CDR1 is SQVTM, CDR2 ANQGSEA, per germline. This CDR3 contains 16 residues. The CDR3 coding sequence is TGCAGCGTGTTACTAATGGACGGTGTGGGAACAGATACGCAGTATTTT. It translates to CSVLLMDGVGTDTQYF.

This clonotype was seen only once. V and J are TRBV3-1 and TRBJ1-2; a weak D match, TRBD1 (5 bases). CDR1 is LGHDT, CDR2 YNNKEL, per germline (reference sequence). The V end was cut by 1 base, the J end by 4 bases, with 16 bases between. CDR3 size: 16 residues. The CDR3 spells CASSQARTGGGYGYTF. Here the CDR3 DNA reads TGTGCCAGCAGCCAAGCACGGACGGGGGGTGGCTATGGCTACACCTTC.

This chain uses TRBV19 with TRBJ1-6; D is possibly TRBD1 (6 bases). Germline V CDR1 and CDR2: LNHDA, SQIVND (reference sequence). This CDR3 comprises 15 residues. V was trimmed by 3 bases and J by 5 bases, leaving 11 bases between them. The CDR3 bases are TGTGCCAGTAGTATCGTTGGACAGAATAATTCACCCCTCCACTTT. Its protein product is CASSIVGQNNSPLHF.

V and J are TRBV10-3 and TRBJ2-5; TRBD2 matches 16 bases. Germline CDR1 ENHRY, CDR2 SYGVKD. This CDR3 has 16 amino acids. V lost 11 bases to trimming and J lost 3 bases; unmatched junction nucleotides: 9. The CDR3 spells CAAARGTSGGEETQYF. The CDR3, as DNA: TGTGCCGCCGCCCGCGGGACTAGCGGGGGGGAAGAGACCCAGTACTTC.

The J gene is TRBJ1-1, the V gene TRBV24-1; 9 bases fit TRBD1. Germline assignment: CDR1 KGHDR and CDR2 SFDVKD. Losses at the gene ends were 2 bases for V and 1 base for J; bases not matched to a gene: 7. This CDR3 has 17 residues. The CDR3 spells CATSDSDRGFRNTEAFF. The CDR3 DNA sequence: TGTGCCACCAGTGATTCCGACAGGGGGTTTAGGAACACTGAAGCTTTCTTT.

This clonotype appeared once. This sequence joins TRBV28 and TRBJ1-1, with 7 bases identical to TRBD1. CDR1 and CDR2 from the germline V gene are MDHEN and SYDVKM. The CDR3 spans 11 residues. The trim removed 7 bases at V and 6 bases at J, leaving 2 bases unmatched. The CDR3 here is CASTTGAEAFF. Here the CDR3 DNA reads TGTGCCAGCACCACAGGGGCTGAAGCTTTCTTT.

V usage is TRBV20-1 and J usage is TRBJ1-5; 7 bases fit TRBD1. This CDR3 has 13 amino acids. Germline V gives CDR1 DFQATT, CDR2 SNEGSKA (reference sequence). V lost 6 bases and J lost 1; bases outside the gene matches: 3. As DNA, the CDR3 is TGCAGTGCCCAGGGGGACAGCAATCAGCCCCAGCATTTT. It translates to CSAQGDSNQPQHF.

V and J are TRBV6-5 and TRBJ2-7; tentatively, D is TRBD1 (6 bases). V was trimmed by 6 bases and J by 2 bases, leaving 14 bases between them. Germline values: CDR1 MNHEY, CDR2 SVGAGI. This CDR3 has 14 residues. The CDR3 sequence: CASSTETGPYEQYF. The CDR3 nucleotides read TGTGCCAGCAGCACCGAGACAGGACCCTACGAGCAGTACTTC.